The rows below give T cell receptor beta chains drawn from one sample of a study of cytotoxic CD8 clonotypes in ibrutinib-treated CLL. Clones were read by immunoSEQ multiplex PCR, and TCRdb kept only the in-frame ones, dropping some. The data hold tens of thousands of clones, with 45% to 55% observed a single time. The source material was PBMCs, sampled after 12 months of ibrutinib treatment. The receptors shown here come from a human donor with chronic lymphocytic leukemia. Both conserved end residues are part of each CDR3. D genes are given only for firm matches. A clone size is listed for some rows: how often the clone was seen (once, few, many), or a class if it is expanded.

J: TRBJ2-7; size: .; V: TRBV10-2; D: .; CDR3: CATEDGNSYEQYF; DNA: TGCGCCACGGAAGACGGGAACTCCTACGAGCAGTACTTC
J: TRBJ2-1; size: .; V: TRBV20-1; D: .; CDR3: CSLQGRNEQFF; DNA: TGCAGTCTACAGGGAAGGAATGAGCAGTTCTTC
J: TRBJ2-7; size: .; V: TRBV2; D: .; CDR3: CASSLGPSAYEQYF; DNA: TGTGCCAGCAGTTTAGGGCCCTCCGCCTACGAGCAGTACTTC
J: TRBJ1-2; size: .; V: TRBV28; D: TRBD1; CDR3: CASSSFDRVGHGYTF; DNA: TGTGCCAGCAGTTCTTTCGACAGGGTTGGCCATGGCTACACCTTC
J: TRBJ1-5; size: many; V: TRBV7-2; D: TRBD1; CDR3: CASSPWTGRGEPQHF; DNA: TGTGCCAGCAGCCCATGGACAGGGCGAGGTGAGCCCCAGCATTTT
J: TRBJ2-1; size: few; V: TRBV5-4; D: TRBD1; CDR3: CASSLARQGTYNEQFF; DNA: TGTGCCAGCAGCTTGGCGCGACAGGGAACCTACAATGAGCAGTTCTTC
J: TRBJ2-5; size: few; V: TRBV5-5; D: TRBD1; CDR3: CASSLAGGKTQYF; DNA: TGTGCCAGCAGCTTGGCAGGGGGAAAGACCCAGTACTTC
J: TRBJ1-1; size: once; V: TRBV27; D: .; CDR3: CASSFSGEAEAFF; DNA: TGTGCCAGCAGTTTTTCGGGGGAGGCTGAAGCTTTCTTT
J: TRBJ1-4; size: few; V: TRBV4-1; D: TRBD1; CDR3: CASSHGQDNEKLFF; DNA: TGCGCCAGCAGCCATGGACAGGACAATGAAAAACTGTTTTTT
J: TRBJ2-7; size: .; V: TRBV29-1; D: .; CDR3: CSVVHSSYEQYF; DNA: TGCAGCGTTGTACATAGCTCCTACGAGCAGTACTTC
J: TRBJ2-1; size: .; V: TRBV4-1; D: .; CDR3: CASSPRGVVGTYNEQFF; DNA: TGCGCCAGCAGCCCCAGGGGGGTCGTAGGGACCTACAATGAGCAGTTCTTC
J: TRBJ2-3; size: once; V: TRBV27; D: TRBD2; CDR3: CASSFSGTSGSYTQYF; DNA: TGTGCCAGCAGTTTCTCCGGGACTAGCGGGAGTTATACGCAGTATTTT
J: TRBJ2-2; size: .; V: TRBV7-9; D: TRBD1; CDR3: CASSPTGTVYTGELFF; DNA: TGTGCCAGCAGCCCCACGGGGACAGTTTACACCGGGGAGCTGTTTTTT
J: TRBJ2-7; size: few; V: TRBV27; D: .; CDR3: CASSLWGRVPYEQYF; DNA: TGTGCCAGCAGTTTATGGGGGCGCGTGCCCTACGAGCAGTACTTC
J: TRBJ2-1; size: .; V: TRBV29-1; D: TRBD2; CDR3: CSVDSGWGEQFF; DNA: TGCAGCGTTGATAGCGGGTGGGGTGAGCAGTTCTTC
J: TRBJ1-2; size: .; V: TRBV30; D: TRBD1; CDR3: CAWNYPTGKGYTF; DNA: TGTGCCTGGAACTACCCGACAGGGAAAGGCTACACCTTC
J: TRBJ1-2; size: once; V: TRBV5-1; D: .; CDR3: CASSFGSPVSGYTF; DNA: TGCGCCAGCAGCTTTGGGAGCCCGGTTTCGGGCTACACCTTC
J: TRBJ2-7; size: .; V: TRBV28; D: .; CDR3: CASSSYSRGVYF; DNA: TGTGCCAGCAGTTCTTATTCCAGGGGGGTGTACTTC
J: TRBJ1-2; size: .; V: TRBV29-1; D: .; CDR3: CSGSSAGGYTF; DNA: TGCAGCGGGTCTTCAGCGGGTGGCTACACCTTC
J: TRBJ1-2; size: medium-sized; V: TRBV4-1; D: .; CDR3: CASSQNIPDGYYGYTF; DNA: TGCGCCAGCAGCCAAAATATTCCGGACGGATACTATGGCTACACCTTC
J: TRBJ1-4; size: many; V: TRBV25-1; D: .; CDR3: CASSDPDTAEKLFF; DNA: TGTGCCAGCAGTGATCCCGACACGGCCGAAAAACTGTTTTTT
J: TRBJ1-2; size: .; V: TRBV27; D: .; CDR3: CASSLSGKLRYGYTF; DNA: TGTGCCAGCAGTTTATCTGGGAAGCTTAGGTATGGCTACACCTTC
J: TRBJ1-2; size: .; V: TRBV6-1; D: .; CDR3: CASSEAQGRMAGYTF; DNA: TGTGCCAGCAGTGAAGCCCAGGGGAGGATGGCTGGCTACACCTTC
J: TRBJ2-1; size: .; V: TRBV5-6; D: .; CDR3: CASSLEGRREQFF; DNA: TGTGCCAGCAGCTTGGAAGGGAGGCGAGAGCAGTTCTTC
J: TRBJ1-1; size: .; V: TRBV7-6; D: TRBD1; CDR3: CASSSVQGRVTEAFF; DNA: TGTGCCAGCAGCTCAGTACAGGGGAGAGTCACTGAAGCTTTCTTT
J: TRBJ2-1; size: .; V: TRBV4-1; D: TRBD1; CDR3: CASSQDINRGKNGQFF; DNA: TGCGCCAGCAGCCAGGATATCAACAGGGGGAAGAATGGGCAGTTCTTC
J: TRBJ1-2; size: once; V: TRBV6-1; D: .; CDR3: CASSQGFSNYGYTF; DNA: TGTGCCAGCAGTCAGGGATTCAGTAACTATGGCTACACCTTC
J: TRBJ2-5; size: few; V: TRBV28; D: .; CDR3: CASSLTRGKTQYF; DNA: TGTGCCAGCAGTTTAACGAGGGGAAAGACCCAGTACTTC
J: TRBJ1-5; size: .; V: TRBV19; D: TRBD1; CDR3: CASSPRTGFRDNQPQHF; DNA: TGTGCCAGTAGTCCTCGGACAGGGTTTCGGGACAATCAGCCCCAGCATTTT
J: TRBJ2-1; size: .; V: TRBV30; D: TRBD1; CDR3: CACRDSYNEQFF; DNA: TGTGCCTGCCGGGACAGCTACAATGAGCAGTTCTTC
J: TRBJ2-3; size: few; V: TRBV30; D: .; CDR3: CAWSVSRSTDTQYF; DNA: TGTGCCTGGAGTGTAAGCAGGTCGACAGATACGCAGTATTTT
J: TRBJ2-7; size: few; V: TRBV5-4; D: TRBD2; CDR3: CASSQGTSGVSSYEQYF; DNA: TGTGCCAGCAGCCAGGGGACTAGCGGGGTGAGCTCCTACGAGCAGTACTTC
J: TRBJ1-2; size: few; V: TRBV7-9; D: .; CDR3: CATLPRGPLDYGYTF; DNA: TGTGCCACCCTGCCCAGGGGACCTCTAGACTATGGCTACACCTTC
J: TRBJ2-1; size: .; V: TRBV2; D: .; CDR3: CASTTGNEQFF; DNA: TGTGCCAGCACAACGGGGAATGAGCAGTTCTTC
J: TRBJ2-7; size: .; V: TRBV7-6; D: TRBD1; CDR3: CASSQRQGSPTEQYF; DNA: TGTGCCAGCAGCCAAAGACAGGGCTCGCCGACCGAGCAGTACTTC
J: TRBJ2-5; size: .; V: TRBV13; D: TRBD2; CDR3: CASSFNTGGQETQYF; DNA: TGTGCCAGCAGCTTCAATACGGGGGGCCAAGAGACCCAGTACTTC
J: TRBJ2-1; size: few; V: TRBV7-9; D: TRBD1; CDR3: CASSSPPQGAFYNEQFF; DNA: TGTGCCAGCAGCTCCCCCCCACAGGGGGCCTTCTACAATGAGCAGTTCTTC
J: TRBJ2-7; size: .; V: TRBV4-2; D: TRBD2; CDR3: CASSPGRTSGTYEQYF; DNA: TGTGCCAGCAGCCCGGGCAGGACTAGCGGGACCTACGAGCAGTACTTC
J: TRBJ2-5; size: .; V: TRBV7-7; D: TRBD1; CDR3: CASSTDRGRTQYF; DNA: TGTGCTAGCAGCACAGACAGGGGTCGGACCCAGTACTTC
J: TRBJ1-1; size: few; V: TRBV11-1; D: TRBD1; CDR3: CASSHYQGTGIMNTEAFF; DNA: TGTGCCAGCAGCCACTATCAAGGGACAGGCATTATGAACACTGAAGCTTTCTTT
J: TRBJ2-7; size: few; V: TRBV5-6; D: .; CDR3: CASSLSSLGLLYEQYF; DNA: TGTGCCAGCAGCTTGTCGTCCTTAGGGCTACTCTACGAGCAGTACTTC
J: TRBJ1-2; size: .; V: TRBV2; D: .; CDR3: CTTQREGRGYTF; DNA: TGTACCACCCAGAGGGAGGGGCGAGGCTACACCTTC
J: TRBJ1-4; size: .; V: TRBV5-1; D: .; CDR3: CASAFSGGNEKLFF; DNA: TGCGCCAGCGCATTCTCAGGAGGGAATGAAAAACTGTTTTTT
J: TRBJ2-7; size: .; V: TRBV27; D: .; CDR3: CASTSRDRSSYEQYF; DNA: TGTGCCAGCACCTCCCGGGACCGAAGCTCCTACGAGCAGTACTTC